These T cell receptor beta chains were read from a single sample in a study of blood T cell repertoires in COVID-19. The assay was immunoSEQ multiplex PCR, and TCRdb's table has in-frame clones only and misses some. Here the sample spans around 330,000 clones, around 91% being singletons. The specimen was PBMCs or T cells enriched from blood (not recorded which). Every receptor here comes from a woman aged 40 to 50 who had recovered from COVID-19. Both conserved end residues are part of each CDR3. D genes are given only for firm matches. For some rows the clone size is stated as once, few or many, or as a class when expanded; others skip it.

d_call	v_call	clone_size	j_call	cdr3_nt	cdr3_aa
NA	TRBV24-1	NA	TRBJ2-3	TGTGCCACCAGTGATTCGGAGAGCAGCACAGATACGCAGTATTTT	CATSDSESSTDTQYF
NA	TRBV10-3	NA	TRBJ1-2	TGTGCCACGACACAACGACAGGATGCTAACTATGGCTACACCTTC	CATTQRQDANYGYTF
NA	TRBV10-3	NA	TRBJ2-3	TGTGCCACCAGCCCGGGAACAGATACGCAGTATTTT	CATSPGTDTQYF
NA	TRBV9	NA	TRBJ2-3	TGTGCCAGCAGCGTAGGGGCCGCGGATACGCAGTATTTT	CASSVGAADTQYF
NA	TRBV11-1	NA	TRBJ1-6	TGTGCCAGCAGCTTAGCGAGGTCCGGGAGGACCCTCCACTTT	CASSLARSGRTLHF
NA	TRBV27	NA	TRBJ1-2	TGTGCCAGCAGTCCCCAAGGGGACTATGGCTACACCTTC	CASSPQGDYGYTF
NA	TRBV6-5	NA	TRBJ1-5	TGTGCCAGCAGTCCTAAGATGAGCAATCAGCCCCAGCATTTT	CASSPKMSNQPQHF
NA	TRBV9	NA	TRBJ1-2	TGTGCCAGCAGCGGATCCAGGGAGGGGCCGCCATGGACCTTC	CASSGSREGPPWTF
NA	TRBV2	NA	TRBJ1-2	TGTGCCAGGGAAGAGGGCAGTTCTAACTATGGCTACACCTTC	CAREEGSSNYGYTF
TRBD2	TRBV11-3	NA	TRBJ2-1	TGTGCCAGCAGCTCCCGCCAGCGGGGGTCCTACAATGAGCAGTTCTTC	CASSSRQRGSYNEQFF
NA	TRBV3-1/TRBV3-2	NA	TRBJ2-1	TGTGCCAGCAGCCCCGTCGGCAATGAGCAGTTCTTC	CASSPVGNEQFF
TRBD2	TRBV5-1	NA	TRBJ2-5	TGCGCCAGCACCCAAGCGGGGGTGCTGGGGACCCAGTACTTC	CASTQAGVLGTQYF
TRBD1	TRBV10-3	NA	TRBJ2-7	TGTGCCACCGCGGGACAGGGCCACGAGCAGTACTTC	CATAGQGHEQYF
NA	TRBV6-2/TRBV6-3	NA	TRBJ2-7	TGTGCCAGCAGTTACTCTTTGCGGGTACGCTCCTACGAGCAGTACTTC	CASSYSLRVRSYEQYF
NA	TRBV3-1/TRBV3-2	few	TRBJ1-6	TGTGCCAGCAGCCAAGATGAGGGCCCAATTTCACCCCTCCACTTT	CASSQDEGPISPLHF
NA	TRBV12-5	NA	TRBJ2-7	TGTGCTAGCGGAAGGGGGTACGAGCAGTACTTC	CASGRGYEQYF
NA	TRBV6-5	NA	TRBJ2-2	TGTGCCAGCAGTCCTCTCCCTAACACCGGGGAGCTGTTTTTT	CASSPLPNTGELFF
TRBD1	TRBV7-3	NA	TRBJ1-5	TGTGCCAGCAGCTTGTTCGTCCCGGACAGGGGCGGGAGGAGCAATCAGCCCCAGCATTTT	CASSLFVPDRGGRSNQPQHF
NA	TRBV5-1	NA	TRBJ2-7	TGCGCCAGCAGCTTCACAGGGGAGGCCTACGAGCAGTACTTC	CASSFTGEAYEQYF
NA	TRBV30	NA	TRBJ1-1	TGTGCCTGGGCGGGACACAAAGAAGCTTTCTTT	CAWAGHKEAFF
NA	TRBV6-1	few	TRBJ1-4	TGTGCCAGCAGTGATACGGGTTCCCCAACTAATGAAAAACTGTTTTTT	CASSDTGSPTNEKLFF
TRBD1	TRBV18	NA	TRBJ1-1	TGTGCCAGCTCACCGACGGGACAGGGAAGCACTGAAGCTTTCTTT	CASSPTGQGSTEAFF
TRBD2	TRBV11-1	few	TRBJ2-1	TGTGCCAGCAGCTCCGGGACTAGCGGGAAACGGGATGAGCAGTTCTTC	CASSSGTSGKRDEQFF
NA	TRBV24-1	NA	TRBJ1-3	TGTGCCACCAGCCACTCACAGGGATCTGGAAACACCATATATTTT	CATSHSQGSGNTIYF
TRBD2	TRBV6-2/TRBV6-3	NA	TRBJ2-7	TGTGCCAGCAGTAGACTAGCGGGGGAAACCTACGAGCAGTACTTC	CASSRLAGETYEQYF
TRBD2	TRBV23-1	NA	TRBJ2-5	TGCGCCAGCACCGCGGGAGGAGGGGAGACCCAGTACTTC	CASTAGGGETQYF
NA	TRBV19	NA	TRBJ1-1	TGTGCCAGTAGTCCCCTCGGGGCCACAGGGACTGAAGCTTTCTTT	CASSPLGATGTEAFF
NA	TRBV24-1	NA	TRBJ1-2	TGTGCCACCAGTGATGTGGACACACCTTACTATGGCTACACCTTC	CATSDVDTPYYGYTF
TRBD2	TRBV19	NA	TRBJ2-7	TGTGCCAGTAGTTCGCCGGGACTAGCAGTCGAGCAGTACTTC	CASSSPGLAVEQYF
NA	TRBV5-1	NA	TRBJ2-7	TGCGCCAGCAGCTTGGCCTCCGAGCAGTACTTC	CASSLASEQYF
TRBD1	TRBV6-5	NA	TRBJ2-3	TGTGCCAGCAGCGTGACAGGGTGGGGTACAGATACGCAGTATTTT	CASSVTGWGTDTQYF
NA	TRBV21-1	NA	TRBJ1-1	TGTGCCAGCAGCGTCCGGGACAGGGGGAGTGGGACTGAAGCTTTCTTT	CASSVRDRGSGTEAFF
NA	TRBV30	NA	TRBJ1-3	TGTGCCTGGAGTAAGGGGGGAAACACCATATATTTT	CAWSKGGNTIYF
TRBD1	TRBV28	NA	TRBJ1-2	TGTGCCAGCAGACCGACAGGGCCAAAAACCTCGCCTATCCCCCTCTATGGCTACACCTTC	CASRPTGPKTSPIPLYGYTF
TRBD2	TRBV7-2	NA	TRBJ2-3	TGTGCCAGCAGCTTCAGGCTAGCGGGGGGCATTGGGGCAGATACGCAGTATTTT	CASSFRLAGGIGADTQYF